This T cell receptor beta chain was recorded in a study of T cells in women clearing cervical HPV infection. At the level of the study: Controls gave blood once infection was undetectable; cases at lesion identification. HLA type stays a possible confounder, typing being limited. Case blood was drawn a median approximately 150 days after lesion detection.

The CDR3 consists of 19 residues. Losses at the gene ends were 4 bases for V and 3 bases for J; bases not matched to a gene: 14. Germline assignment: CDR1 LGHNA and CDR2 YNFKEQ. TCRdb keeps only in-frame clones here, not all; method: immunoSEQ multiplex PCR. The sample has under 25,000 clones. Study results and caveats: It is unknown whether associations predate infection; no effector/memory or HPV-specific sorting.

As for this clone: The target antigen is unknown. The read ends 3 residues shy of where the CDR3 ends; the end is completed using the germline J gene.

The specimen was blood buffy coat. The chain uses TRBV4-2 and TRBJ2-5; 13 bases match TRBD2. The TCR was taken from a woman aged 18-69 years with a cervical HPV16 infection that either progressed to CIN3+ or cleared (not recorded which). CDR3 DNA, as far as it was read: TGTGCCAGCAGCCTCGCGTCACTTACTAGCGGGGGGGCCGAAGAGACC. Its protein is CASSLASLTSGGAEET. In full, the CDR3 reads CASSLASLTSGGAEETQYF.